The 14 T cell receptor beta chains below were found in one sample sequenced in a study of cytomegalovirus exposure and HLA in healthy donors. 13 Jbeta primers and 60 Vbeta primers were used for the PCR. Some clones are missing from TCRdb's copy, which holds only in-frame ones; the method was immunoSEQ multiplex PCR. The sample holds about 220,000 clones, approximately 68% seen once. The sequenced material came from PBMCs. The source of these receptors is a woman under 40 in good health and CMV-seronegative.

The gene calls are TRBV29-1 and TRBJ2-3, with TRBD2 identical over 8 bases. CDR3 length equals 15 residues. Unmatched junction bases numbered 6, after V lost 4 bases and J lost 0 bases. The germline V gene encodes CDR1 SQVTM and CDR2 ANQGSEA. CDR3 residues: CSVALAVRSTDTQYF. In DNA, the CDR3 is TGCAGCGTTGCACTAGCGGTTCGTAGCACAGATACGCAGTATTTT.

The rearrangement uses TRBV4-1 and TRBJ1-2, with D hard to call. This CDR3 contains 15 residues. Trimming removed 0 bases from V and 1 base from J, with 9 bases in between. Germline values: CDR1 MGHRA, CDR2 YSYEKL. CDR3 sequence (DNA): TGCGCCAGCAGCCAAGACAGCGATATTAACTATGGCTACACCTTC. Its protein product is CASSQDSDINYGYTF.

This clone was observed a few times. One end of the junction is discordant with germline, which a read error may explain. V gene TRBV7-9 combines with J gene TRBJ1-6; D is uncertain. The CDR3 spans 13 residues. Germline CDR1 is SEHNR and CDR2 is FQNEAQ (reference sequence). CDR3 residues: CSSTSSGRTPLHF. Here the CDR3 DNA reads TGTTCCAGCACCTCAAGCGGCCGAACCCCCCTCCACTTT.

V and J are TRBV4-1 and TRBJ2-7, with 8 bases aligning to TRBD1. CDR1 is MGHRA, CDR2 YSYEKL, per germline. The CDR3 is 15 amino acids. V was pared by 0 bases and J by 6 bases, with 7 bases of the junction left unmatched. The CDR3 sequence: CASSQDHTGTGEQYF. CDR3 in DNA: TGCGCCAGCAGCCAAGATCATACAGGGACAGGCGAGCAGTACTTC.

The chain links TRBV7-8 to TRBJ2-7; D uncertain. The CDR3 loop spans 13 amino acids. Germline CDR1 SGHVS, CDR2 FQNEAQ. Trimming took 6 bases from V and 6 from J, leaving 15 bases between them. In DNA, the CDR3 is TGTGCCAGCAGTGCCACGGAGTTTCCCGAGCAGTACTTC. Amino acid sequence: CASSATEFPEQYF.

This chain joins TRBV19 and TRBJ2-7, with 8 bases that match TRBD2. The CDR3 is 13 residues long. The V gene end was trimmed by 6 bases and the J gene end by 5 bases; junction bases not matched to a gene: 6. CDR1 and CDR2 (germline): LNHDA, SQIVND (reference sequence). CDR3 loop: CASSLAGRHEQYF. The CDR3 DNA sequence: TGTGCCAGTAGCTTAGCGGGACGGCACGAGCAGTACTTC. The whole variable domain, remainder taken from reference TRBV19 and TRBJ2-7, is DGGITQSPKYLFRKEGQNVTLSCEQNLNHDAMYWYRQDPGQGLRLIYYSQIVNDFQKGDIAEGYSVSREKKESFPLTVTSAQKNPTAFYLCASSLAGRHEQYFGPGTRLTVT.

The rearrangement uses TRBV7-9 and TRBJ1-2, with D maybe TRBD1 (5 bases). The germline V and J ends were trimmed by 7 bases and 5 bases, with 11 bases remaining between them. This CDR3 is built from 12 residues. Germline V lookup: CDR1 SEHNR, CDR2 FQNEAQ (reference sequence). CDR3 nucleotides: TGTGCCAGCACCCTCGACAGTTATGGCTACACCTTC. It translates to CASTLDSYGYTF.

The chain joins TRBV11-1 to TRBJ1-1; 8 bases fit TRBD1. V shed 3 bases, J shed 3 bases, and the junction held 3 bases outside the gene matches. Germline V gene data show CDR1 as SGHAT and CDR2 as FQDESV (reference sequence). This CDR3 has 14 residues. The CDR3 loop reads CASSFNRGDTEAFF. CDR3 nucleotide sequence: TGTGCCAGCAGCTTCAACAGGGGGGACACTGAAGCTTTCTTT. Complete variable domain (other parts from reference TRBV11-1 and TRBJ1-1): EAEVAQSPRYKITEKSQAVAFWCDPISGHATLYWYRQILGQGPELLVQFQDESVVDDSQLPKDRFSAERLKGVDSTLKIQPAELGDSAMYLCASSFNRGDTEAFFGQGTRLTVV.

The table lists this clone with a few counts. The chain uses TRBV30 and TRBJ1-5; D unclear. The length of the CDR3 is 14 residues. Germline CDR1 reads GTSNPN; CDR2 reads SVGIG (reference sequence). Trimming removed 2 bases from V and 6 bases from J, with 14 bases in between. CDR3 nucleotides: TGTGCCTGGAGTACCCGACCGGGGTTTCAGCCCCAGCATTTT. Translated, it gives CAWSTRPGFQPQHF.

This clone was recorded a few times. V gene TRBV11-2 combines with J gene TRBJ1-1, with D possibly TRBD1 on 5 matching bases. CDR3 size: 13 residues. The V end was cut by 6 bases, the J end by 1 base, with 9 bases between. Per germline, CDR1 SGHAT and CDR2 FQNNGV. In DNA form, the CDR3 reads TGTGCCAGCAGTCCAGGGCAGAACACTGAAGCTTTCTTT. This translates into CASSPGQNTEAFF. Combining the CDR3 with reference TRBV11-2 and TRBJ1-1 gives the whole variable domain EAGVAQSPRYKIIEKRQSVAFWCNPISGHATLYWYQQILGQGPKLLIQFQNNGVVDDSQLPKDRFSAERLKGVDSTLKIQPAKLEDSAVYLCASSPGQNTEAFFGQGTRLTVV.

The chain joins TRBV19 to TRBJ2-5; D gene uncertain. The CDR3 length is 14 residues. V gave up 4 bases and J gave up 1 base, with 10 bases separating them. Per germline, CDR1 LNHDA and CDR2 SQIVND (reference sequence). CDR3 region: CASSNTVTQETQYF. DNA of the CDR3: TGTGCCAGTAGTAACACAGTCACCCAAGAGACCCAGTACTTC.

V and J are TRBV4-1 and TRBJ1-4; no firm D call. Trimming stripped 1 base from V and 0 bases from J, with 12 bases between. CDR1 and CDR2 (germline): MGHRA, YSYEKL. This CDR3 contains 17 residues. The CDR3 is CASSQVGGFSTNEKLFF. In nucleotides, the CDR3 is TGCGCCAGCAGCCAAGTAGGAGGGTTTTCAACTAATGAAAAACTGTTTTTT.

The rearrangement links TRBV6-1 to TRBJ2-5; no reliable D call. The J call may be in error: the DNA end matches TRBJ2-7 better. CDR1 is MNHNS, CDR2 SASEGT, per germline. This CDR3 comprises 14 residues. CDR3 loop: CASSEGTGTYEQYF. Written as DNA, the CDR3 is TGTGCCAGCAGTGAGGGCACTGGAACCTACGAGCAGTACTTC.

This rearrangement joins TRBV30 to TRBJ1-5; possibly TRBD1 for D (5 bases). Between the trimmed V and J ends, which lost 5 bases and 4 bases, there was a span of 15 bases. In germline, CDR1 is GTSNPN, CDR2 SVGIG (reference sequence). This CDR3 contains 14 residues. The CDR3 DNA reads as TGTGCCTGGGGGGTCGGGGGAGGTAATCAGCCCCAGCATTTT. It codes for CAWGVGGGNQPQHF.